This T cell receptor beta chain emerged from a study of PD-L1 blockade in urothelial cancer. The overall study: Every 3 weeks, patients received intravenous atezolizumab 1,200 mg, beginning 2014. Of 29 patients, about 25 were males with bladder-origin urothelial cancer.

This CDR3 region has 13 residues. Germline V gene sequence: CDR1 MNHEY, CDR2 SVGAGI. V was clipped by 5 bases and J by 3 bases, with 11 bases between them. TCRdb's table, derived via immunoSEQ multiplex PCR, lists solely in-frame clones and lacks some. The repertoire has some 100,000 clones, about 90% of them found once; the top ten carry 0.85% to 1%. Time point: pretreatment peripheral blood. The number of samples from each patient was between 1 and 8, taken pretreatment and on-treatment. The clonotype originates from an elderly woman with urothelial cancer. The chain recombines TRBV6-5 with TRBJ2-7; perhaps TRBD2 as D (6 bases). This specimen was PBMCs, taken around atezolizumab (anti-PD-L1) treatment. The CDR3 DNA follows: TGTGCCAGCAGTACCTTCGGGGGCTACGAGCAGTACTTC. This encodes CASSTFGGYEQYF.